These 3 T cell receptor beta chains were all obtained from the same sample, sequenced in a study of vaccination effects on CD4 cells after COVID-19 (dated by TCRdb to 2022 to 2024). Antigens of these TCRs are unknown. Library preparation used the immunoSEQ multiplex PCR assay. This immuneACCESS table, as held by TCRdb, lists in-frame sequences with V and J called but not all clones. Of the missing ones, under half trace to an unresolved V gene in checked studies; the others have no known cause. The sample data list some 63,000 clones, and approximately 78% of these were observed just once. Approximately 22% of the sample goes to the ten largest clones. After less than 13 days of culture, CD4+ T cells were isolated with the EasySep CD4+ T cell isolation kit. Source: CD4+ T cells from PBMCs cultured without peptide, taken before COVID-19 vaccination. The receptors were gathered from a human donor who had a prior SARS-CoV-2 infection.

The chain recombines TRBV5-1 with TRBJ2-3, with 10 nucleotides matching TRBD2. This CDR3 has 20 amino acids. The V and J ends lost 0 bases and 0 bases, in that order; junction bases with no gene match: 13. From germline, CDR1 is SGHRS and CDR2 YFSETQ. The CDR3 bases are TGCGCCAGCAGCTTGGTAGGTAGCGGGGGGCCCCGCCGGAGCACAGATACGCAGTATTTT. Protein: CASSLVGSGGPRRSTDTQYF.

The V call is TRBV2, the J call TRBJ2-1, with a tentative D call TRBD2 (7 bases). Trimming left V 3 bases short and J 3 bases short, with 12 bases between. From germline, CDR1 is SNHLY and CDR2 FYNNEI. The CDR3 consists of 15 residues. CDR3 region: CASSDRGGGYNEQFF. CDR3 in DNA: TGTGCCAGCAGTGATCGGGGAGGGGGCTACAATGAGCAGTTCTTC.

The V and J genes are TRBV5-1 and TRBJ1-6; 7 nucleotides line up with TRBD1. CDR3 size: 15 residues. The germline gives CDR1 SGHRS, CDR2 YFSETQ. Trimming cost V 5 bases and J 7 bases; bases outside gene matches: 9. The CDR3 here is CASSSGTVINSPLHF. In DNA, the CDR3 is TGCGCCAGCAGTTCCGGGACAGTGATAAATTCACCCCTCCACTTT. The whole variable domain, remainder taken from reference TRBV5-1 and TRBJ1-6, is KAGVTQTPRYLIKTRGQQVTLSCSPISGHRSVSWYQQTPGQGLQFLFEYFSETQRNKGNFPGRFSGRQFSNSRSEMNVSTLELGDSALYLCASSSGTVINSPLHFGNGTRLTVT.